One sample yielded the 16 T cell receptor beta chains listed below, sequenced in a study of neoadjuvant anti-PD-1 for oral cavity cancer. Libraries were prepared by immunoSEQ multiplex PCR; TCRdb keeps only in-frame clonotypes and omits some of them. The sample records under 14,000 clones, about 51% being singletons. The material was tumor tissue, obtained before nivolumab (anti-PD-1) treatment. These receptors all stem from a person aged 40 to 85 with oral cavity squamous cell carcinoma.

The chain recombines TRBV10-1 with TRBJ2-1; tentatively, D is TRBD1 (6 bases). Germline V CDR1 and CDR2: WNHNN, SYGVQD (reference sequence). This CDR3 spans 17 amino acids. Trimming cost V 2 bases and J 0 bases, with 14 bases left between them. The CDR3 nucleotides read TGCGCCAGCAGTGAGAGCGCCCAGGGGAGCTCCTACAATGAGCAGTTCTTC. Protein product: CASSESAQGSSYNEQFF.

The chain has TRBV6-6 and TRBJ1-1; D unclear. The CDR3 is 13 amino acids. Trimming took 0 bases from V and 6 from J, leaving 8 bases between them. Germline CDR1 reads MNHNY; CDR2 reads SVGAGI (reference sequence). The CDR3 nucleotides are TGTGCCAGCAGTTACTCGTTGGGGTCTGAAGCTTTCTTT. This codes for CASSYSLGSEAFF.

This chain uses TRBV19 with TRBJ1-6; possible D gene TRBD1, 6 bases. The CDR3 spans 18 residues. V gave up 5 bases and J gave up 0 bases, with 17 bases separating them. From germline, CDR1 is LNHDA and CDR2 SQIVND (reference sequence). The CDR3 here is CASSVRQALSSYNSPLHF. As DNA, the CDR3 is TGTGCCAGTAGTGTTCGACAGGCCCTAAGCTCCTATAATTCACCCCTCCACTTT.

This clone is medium-sized by share. This chain joins TRBV2 and TRBJ2-3; 7 nucleotides match TRBD1. Losses at the gene ends were 7 bases for V and 3 bases for J; bases not matched to a gene: 4. Germline CDR1 is SNHLY and CDR2 is FYNNEI. The CDR3 contains 13 residues. Written as DNA, the CDR3 is TGTGCCAGCACTGCACAGGGGACAGATACGCAGTATTTT. It is translated as CASTAQGTDTQYF.

This clone was observed once. This rearrangement joins TRBV28 to TRBJ1-1; a possible D gene is TRBD1 (6 bases). The CDR3 extends over 14 amino acids. Germline V lookup: CDR1 MDHEN, CDR2 SYDVKM. V lost 6 bases to trimming and J lost 2 bases, with 13 bases between them. CDR3 nucleotides: TGTGCCAGCAGGGGGGGCATAAGAAACACTGAAGCTTTCTTT. Protein: CASRGGIRNTEAFF.

This clone was seen only a few times. The chain combines TRBV2 with TRBJ1-5, with 10 positions matching TRBD1. The CDR3 is 15 amino acids. Germline V lookup: CDR1 SNHLY, CDR2 FYNNEI. Trimming took 5 bases from V and 7 from J; bases not matched to a gene: 8. DNA for the CDR3: TGTGCCAGCAGTCCGACAGGGGGCGGAGGACAGCCCCAGCATTTT. Amino acids: CASSPTGGGGQPQHF.

The V call is TRBV30, the J call TRBJ2-3; D is possibly TRBD1 (5 bases). Germline V gene sequence: CDR1 GTSNPN, CDR2 SVGIG (reference sequence). V was clipped by 3 bases and J by 0 bases, with 10 bases between them. This CDR3 contains 14 residues. CDR3 loop: CAWSSGLSTDTQYF. DNA for the CDR3: TGTGCCTGGAGCTCAGGGTTGAGCACAGATACGCAGTATTTT.

The rearrangement uses TRBV7-7 and TRBJ2-5; 7 bases match TRBD1. The V and J ends lost 5 bases and 5 bases, in that order; junction bases with no gene match: 11. Germline V gene sequence: CDR1 SSHAT, CDR2 FNYEAQ (reference sequence). The CDR3 totals 15 residues. The CDR3 reads CASSPDRARRETQYF. The CDR3 DNA is TGTGCCAGCAGCCCAGACAGGGCACGAAGGGAGACCCAGTACTTC.

The CDR3 DNA follows: TGTGCCAGCAGCTTCCCCACCGGGACAGCGGTCGGAAACACCATATATTTT. Amino acid sequence: CASSFPTGTAVGNTIYF. The chain employs TRBV5-8 and TRBJ1-3; the match to TRBD1 covers 7 bases. This CDR3 spans 17 amino acids. Looked up from germline, CDR1 is SGHTS and CDR2 is YDEGEE. V lost 2 bases and J lost 4; bases outside the gene matches: 12.

This clone was counted only a few times. The genes are TRBV7-8 and TRBJ1-3; TRBD1 matches 7 bases. The length of the CDR3 is 15 residues. Trimming at V came to 5 bases and at J to 2 bases, leaving 6 bases not matched to a gene. From germline, CDR1 is SGHVS and CDR2 FQNEAQ. CDR3 sequence reads: CASSVNRGAGNTIYF. CDR3 DNA: TGTGCCAGCAGCGTAAACAGGGGAGCTGGAAACACCATATATTTT.

Only a few counts were recorded for this clone. The CDR3 DNA sequence: TGCAGTGCTTACTCGAGGGAGACCCAGTACTTC. This codes for CSAYSRETQYF. The V and J genes are TRBV20-1 and TRBJ2-5; the D is unclear. CDR1 is DFQATT and CDR2 is SNEGSKA in the germline V gene (reference sequence). This CDR3 has 11 residues. Between the trimmed V and J ends, which lost 5 bases and 5 bases, there was a span of 9 bases.

The count of this clone is one. The gene calls are TRBV10-3 and TRBJ2-5, with D possibly TRBD1 on 5 matching bases. V gave up 0 bases and J gave up 5 bases, with 13 bases separating them. Germline V gives CDR1 ENHRY, CDR2 SYGVKD. The CDR3 covers 15 residues. For the CDR3, the DNA is TGTGCCATCAGTGAGTCGGGCAGGGTTGACGAGACCCAGTACTTC. This codes for CAISESGRVDETQYF.

V is TRBV6-1 and J is TRBJ2-2, with TRBD1 matching 8 bases. CDR1 is MNHNS and CDR2 is SASEGT in the germline V gene. This CDR3 is 15 amino acids long. With 3 bases clipped from V and 5 bases from J, the junction kept 5 bases outside the gene matches. The CDR3 loop is CASSEARGRTGELFF. For the CDR3, the DNA is TGTGCCAGCAGTGAGGCCAGGGGGCGTACCGGGGAGCTGTTTTTT.

CDR3 amino acids: CASSPLGGQGNSPLHF. CDR3 nucleotides: TGTGCCAGCAGCCCTCTCGGGGGACAGGGTAATTCACCCCTCCACTTT. The chain couples TRBV7-9 to TRBJ1-6, with 9 bases aligning to TRBD1. The germline V gene encodes CDR1 SEHNR and CDR2 FQNEAQ (reference sequence). Trimming at V came to 5 bases and at J to 6 bases, leaving 8 bases not matched to a gene. The CDR3 spans 16 residues.

J is TRBJ2-7 and V is TRBV7-9; 8 nucleotides match TRBD1. V dropped 4 bases and J dropped 1; count of bases not matched to a gene: 9. The CDR3 consists of 16 residues. CDR1 and CDR2 from the germline V gene are SEHNR and FQNEAQ (reference sequence). CDR3 DNA: TGTGCCAGCAGCTCCACACCGGGACAGGTATCCTACGAGCAGTACTTC. Translated, it gives CASSSTPGQVSYEQYF.

J is TRBJ1-1 and V is TRBV6-5; tentatively, D is TRBD1 (6 bases). This CDR3 is 13 amino acids long. Per the germline V gene, CDR1 is MNHEY and CDR2 is SVGAGI. V was pared by 7 bases and J by 5 bases, with 14 bases between. The CDR3 DNA sequence: TGTGCCAGCACTCAAAGGGGGGTGACTGAAGCTTTCTTT. Protein sequence: CASTQRGVTEAFF.